Below are 5 T cell receptor beta chains sequenced from a single sample in a study of T cell responses to AZD1222 COVID-19 vaccine. Repertoires were generated with immunoSEQ multiplex PCR, while TCRdb's copy carries only in-frame clones and drops some. The profile shows 180,000 or so clones, about 91% of them singletons. The material was peripheral blood, obtained 28 days after the second AZD1222 dose. The source is an adult who received the AZD1222 COVID-19 vaccine.

CDR3 sequence (DNA): TGTGCCAGCTCACTAAGTTCGACAGGTGGAATGAACACTGAAGCTTTCTTT. Residues: CASSLSSTGGMNTEAFF. This chain connects TRBV18 to TRBJ1-1; TRBD1 might be the D (6 bases). The CDR3 runs 17 residues. Deletions cut 4 bases from V and 0 bases from J, with 18 bases between. Germline CDR1 is KGHSH and CDR2 is LQKENI. Together with reference TRBV18 and TRBJ1-1, the CDR3 gives the full variable domain: NAGVMQNPRHLVRRRGQEARLRCSPMKGHSHVYWYRQLPEEGLKFMVYLQKENIIDESGMPKERFSAEFPKEGPSILRIQQVVRGDSAAYFCASSLSSTGGMNTEAFFGQGTRLTVV.

This clone was seen a single time. The V call is TRBV7-9, the J call TRBJ1-1; D uncertain. CDR1 and CDR2 (germline): SEHNR, FQNEAQ (reference sequence). This CDR3 contains 13 residues. With 6 bases removed from V and 5 bases from J, the gap between germline ends came to 13 bases. The CDR3 here is CASSRGGKTEAFF. The DNA for the CDR3 is TGTGCCAGCAGTCGGGGAGGCAAGACTGAAGCTTTCTTT.

The chain joins TRBV11-2 to TRBJ1-1; no clear D. The CDR3 extends over 16 amino acids. Trimming took off 5 bases at V and 1 base at J, with 17 bases between the two ends. Germline V CDR1 and CDR2: SGHAT, FQNNGV. This CDR3 reads CASSPPSALENTEAFF. CDR3 bases: TGTGCCAGCAGCCCCCCAAGTGCGTTGGAGAACACTGAAGCTTTCTTT. Variable domain in full (rest from reference TRBV11-2 and TRBJ1-1): EAGVAQSPRYKIIEKRQSVAFWCNPISGHATLYWYQQILGQGPKLLIQFQNNGVVDDSQLPKDRFSAERLKGVDSTLKIQPAKLEDSAVYLCASSPPSALENTEAFFGQGTRLTVV.

The V gene is TRBV6-1, the J gene TRBJ1-2; no reliable D call. V was clipped by 0 bases and J by 4 bases, with 6 bases between them. The CDR3 consists of 13 residues. Germline values: CDR1 MNHNS, CDR2 SASEGT. CDR3 sequence reads: CASSEADSYGYTF. The CDR3 region has the DNA TGTGCCAGCAGTGAAGCCGATAGCTATGGCTACACCTTC.

CDR3 sequence reads: CASSILPAGASSNQPQHF. For the CDR3, the DNA is TGTGCCAGTAGTATCCTCCCGGCTGGCGCCTCGAGCAATCAGCCCCAGCATTTT. This chain links TRBV19 with TRBJ1-5, with D unclear. V lost 3 bases and J 1 base, leaving 19 bases between the germline ends. This CDR3 is 18 amino acids long. Germline CDR1 and CDR2: LNHDA and SQIVND (reference sequence).